The 23 T cell receptor beta chains below come from one sample, sequenced in a study of CD8 T cells in ankylosing spondylitis. TCRdb independently ran MiXCR on the 5' RACE reads; one entry per CDR3 protein. The sample has 250,000 or so distinct CDR3 sequences; 18% are singletons. Sequencing input: blood, either unsorted or a sorted T cell fraction (not recorded which). Receptors originate from a male donor with ankylosing spondylitis or in good health (not recorded which).

The sample holds a few counts of this clonotype. The V gene is TRBV20-1, the J gene TRBJ1-2; a possible D gene is TRBD1 (5 bases). V shed 0 bases and J shed 7 bases, with 12 bases lying between them. This CDR3 has 13 amino acids. CDR1 and CDR2 from the germline V gene are DFQATT and SNEGSKA (reference sequence). CDR3 sequence reads: CSARDEGHGGYTF. In DNA, the CDR3 is TGCAGTGCTAGAGACGAGGGGCACGGTGGCTACACCTTC.

This clonotype was found many times. This chain links TRBV9 with TRBJ1-3, with 7 bases aligning to TRBD1. The germline gives CDR1 SGDLS, CDR2 YYNGEE. V lost 3 bases, J lost 0 bases, and 6 bases stayed unmatched. The CDR3 loop spans 16 amino acids. The CDR3 loop is CASSALQGTSGNTIYF. The CDR3 coding sequence is TGTGCCAGCAGCGCTTTACAGGGGACCTCTGGAAACACCATATATTTT.

The chain is built from TRBV25-1 and TRBJ1-1; D not certain. This CDR3 is 13 amino acids long. The germline V and J ends were trimmed by 6 bases and 1 base, with 9 bases remaining between them. Germline V lookup: CDR1 MGHDK, CDR2 SYGVNS. This CDR3 reads CASRLTENTEAFF. The DNA for the CDR3 is TGTGCCAGCAGGCTTACAGAGAACACTGAAGCTTTCTTT.

The J gene is TRBJ2-3, the V gene TRBV5-1; 9 bases are a match to TRBD1. The ends lost 4 bases at V and 5 bases at J; junction bases unmatched: 8. CDR3 length: 15 residues. Germline V gene lookup returns CDR1 SGHRS and CDR2 YFSETQ. The CDR3 region has the DNA TGCGCCAGCAGCACAAACAGGGGGCAGGGAGATACGCAGTATTTT. Protein: CASSTNRGQGDTQYF. The full variable domain, rest sourced from reference TRBV5-1 and TRBJ2-3, is KAGVTQTPRYLIKTRGQQVTLSCSPISGHRSVSWYQQTPGQGLQFLFEYFSETQRNKGNFPGRFSGRQFSNSRSEMNVSTLELGDSALYLCASSTNRGQGDTQYFGPGTRLTVL.

This clonotype was observed a few times. The V and J genes are TRBV7-3 and TRBJ2-1; a possible D gene is TRBD2 (5 bases). CDR3 length: 15 residues. V lost 2 bases, J lost 10 bases, and 18 bases lay in between. Germline-derived CDR1 and CDR2 are SGHTA and FQGTGA. CDR3 bases: TGTGCCAGCAGCTTAGTCTTCGCCCCGGGGAGCGAGCAGTTCTTC. It encodes CASSLVFAPGSEQFF.

This chain joins TRBV19 and TRBJ2-1; D is uncertain. Germline-derived CDR1 and CDR2 are LNHDA and SQIVND (reference sequence). The CDR3 runs 14 residues. V was shortened by 5 bases and J by 0 bases, with 8 bases between the two germline ends. The DNA of the CDR3 is TGTGCCAGTAGTCGTGAGAGCTCCTACAATGAGCAGTTCTTC. Its protein product is CASSRESSYNEQFF.

This clonotype was counted many times. J is TRBJ2-1 and V is TRBV12-3 or TRBV12-4; 14 positions agree with TRBD2. The V segment lost 1 base and the J segment 10 bases; nucleotides outside the gene matches: 3. The CDR3 spans 15 residues. In DNA form, the CDR3 reads TGTGCCAGCAGTTTAGGACTAGCGGGAGGGCTGGAGCAGTTCTTC. Amino acids: CASSLGLAGGLEQFF.

This clonotype has more than one count but fewer than ten. J is TRBJ1-5 and V is TRBV9, with 10 bases matching TRBD1. CDR3 length: 14 residues. V was pared by 4 bases and J by 7 bases, with 5 bases of the junction left unmatched. Germline CDR1 SGDLS, CDR2 YYNGEE. The DNA of the CDR3 is TGTGCCAGCAGCCCTGGGACAGGGGACCAGCCCCAGCATTTT. Amino acids: CASSPGTGDQPQHF.

The rearrangement links TRBV7-8 to TRBJ2-5, with D tentatively TRBD2 (6 bases). Germline V gives CDR1 SGHVS, CDR2 FQNEAQ. The CDR3 runs 12 residues. Trimming removed 5 bases at V and 11 bases at J, with 15 bases between. In DNA, the CDR3 is TGTGCCAGCAGCGAGGGACTTCCACATCAGTACTTC. It is translated as CASSEGLPHQYF.

In this sample, this clonotype turned up a few times. The J gene is TRBJ2-5, the V gene TRBV29-1; 7 bases match TRBD2. The CDR3 sequence is 13 residues long. The V and J ends lost 6 bases and 7 bases, in that order; junction bases with no gene match: 11. Germline V gene lookup returns CDR1 SQVTM and CDR2 ANQGSEA. The CDR3 nucleotides read TGCAGCGTCCCAATCGGCGGGAGCGGGACCCAGTACTTC. Amino acid sequence: CSVPIGGSGTQYF.

The chain employs TRBV27 and TRBJ2-1, with TRBD2 matching over 8 bases. J gave up 4 bases and V 9 bases, and 14 bases lay outside the gene matches. CDR3 length: 16 amino acids. Germline CDR1 and CDR2: MNHEY and SMNVEV (reference sequence). The CDR3 DNA is TGTGCCAGTCTCGGGGGGGTAGCGGGATCTTACAATGAGCAGTTCTTC. It codes for CASLGGVAGSYNEQFF.

By share, this clonotype counts as medium-sized. The genes are TRBV5-1 and TRBJ1-6; D gene unclear. CDR1 SGHRS and CDR2 YFSETQ come from the germline V gene. The CDR3 loop spans 16 amino acids. The V and J ends lost 1 base and 9 bases respectively, with 17 bases between them. CDR3 nucleotide sequence: TGCGCCAGCAGCTTGACGGTTCCATCGGGAGGTTCACCCCTCCACTTT. It encodes CASSLTVPSGGSPLHF. The whole variable domain, filled in from reference TRBV5-1 and TRBJ1-6, reads KAGVTQTPRYLIKTRGQQVTLSCSPISGHRSVSWYQQTPGQGLQFLFEYFSETQRNKGNFPGRFSGRQFSNSRSEMNVSTLELGDSALYLCASSLTVPSGGSPLHFGNGTRLTVT.

The chain carries TRBV5-1 and TRBJ1-1; D uncertain. CDR1 SGHRS and CDR2 YFSETQ come from the germline V gene. V shed 2 bases and J shed 5 bases, with 16 bases lying between them. This CDR3 region has 15 residues. The CDR3, as DNA: TGCGCCAGCAGCTTCGGGTCCGTCCCTTGGACTGAAGCTTTCTTT. Residues: CASSFGSVPWTEAFF. Supplemented by reference TRBV5-1 and TRBJ1-1, the full variable domain reads KAGVTQTPRYLIKTRGQQVTLSCSPISGHRSVSWYQQTPGQGLQFLFEYFSETQRNKGNFPGRFSGRQFSNSRSEMNVSTLELGDSALYLCASSFGSVPWTEAFFGQGTRLTVV.

The rearrangement links TRBV28 to TRBJ1-2; 8 nucleotides match TRBD1. The junction had 12 bases not matched to a gene; V was cut back by 3 bases and J by 0 bases. Per germline, CDR1 MDHEN and CDR2 SYDVKM. The CDR3 has 18 residues. The CDR3 spells CASSFGIGTGTANYGYTF. CDR3 sequence (DNA): TGTGCCAGCAGTTTCGGAATAGGGACAGGCACAGCTAACTATGGCTACACCTTC.

This clonotype was counted a few times. V usage is TRBV4-1 and J usage is TRBJ1-2, with TRBD1 matching over 7 bases. The CDR3 is 16 residues long. Germline V gives CDR1 MGHRA, CDR2 YSYEKL. The J segment lost 1 base and the V segment lost 1 base, leaving 6 bases of the junction unmatched. In nucleotides, the CDR3 is TGCGCCAGCAGCCAAGCTCTGGGACAGAGTAACTATGGCTACACCTTC. Amino acid sequence: CASSQALGQSNYGYTF.

Many counts were recorded for this clonotype. The chain has TRBV29-1 and TRBJ2-7; 9 bases map to TRBD1. Germline V lookup: CDR1 SQVTM, CDR2 ANQGSEA. The CDR3 has 16 residues. J gave up 1 base and V 0 bases, and 7 bases lay outside the gene matches. As DNA, the CDR3 is TGCAGCGTTGAAGAGGCCGGGACAGGGCTTTCCTACGAGCAGTACTTC. Its translation is CSVEEAGTGLSYEQYF.

This clonotype was observed a handful of times. J is TRBJ2-5 and V is TRBV11-2; D assignment may be TRBD1 or TRBD2 (6 bases each). V was trimmed by 8 bases and J by 3 bases, leaving 22 bases between them. Germline CDR1 reads SGHAT; CDR2 reads FQNNGV. CDR3 size: 16 residues. As DNA, the CDR3 is TGTGCCAGCCGCTCTTTCTCGCGGGACATGGAAGAGACCCAGTACTTC. Its translation: CASRSFSRDMEETQYF. Filled out from reference TRBV11-2 and TRBJ2-5, the complete variable domain reads EAGVAQSPRYKIIEKRQSVAFWCNPISGHATLYWYQQILGQGPKLLIQFQNNGVVDDSQLPKDRFSAERLKGVDSTLKIQPAKLEDSAVYLCASRSFSRDMEETQYFGPGTRLLVL.

The CDR3 region has the DNA TGTGCCAGCAGCTTGTGGGGGGATTTAACCTACGAGCAGTACTTC. This translates into CASSLWGDLTYEQYF. The J gene is TRBJ2-7, the V gene TRBV7-9; maybe TRBD2 (6 bases). Germline CDR1 SEHNR, CDR2 FQNEAQ (reference sequence). This CDR3 has 15 amino acids. The V end was cut by 3 bases, the J end by 2 bases, with 14 bases between. The full variable domain, its missing parts supplied by reference TRBV7-9 and TRBJ2-7, is DTGVSQNPRHKITKRGQNVTFRCDPISEHNRLYWYRQTLGQGPEFLTYFQNEAQLEKSRLLSDRFSAERPKGSFSTLEIQRTEQGDSAMYLCASSLWGDLTYEQYFGPGTRLTVT.

The gene calls are TRBV6-5 and TRBJ2-1; no definite D call. Per the germline V gene, CDR1 is MNHEY and CDR2 is SVGAGI. V was trimmed by 3 bases and J by 0 bases, leaving 15 bases between them. The CDR3 sequence is 17 residues long. This chain's CDR3 is CASSYQFMPRSYNEQFF. The CDR3 DNA reads as TGTGCCAGCAGTTATCAGTTTATGCCCCGCTCCTACAATGAGCAGTTCTTC.

The gene calls are TRBV5-6 and TRBJ2-5, with 10 bases aligning to TRBD2. Trimming at V came to 2 bases and at J to 3 bases, leaving 4 bases not matched to a gene. CDR1 and CDR2 (germline): SGHDT, YYEEEE. The CDR3 is 15 residues long. CDR3 loop: CASSFWTSGEETQYF. CDR3 coding DNA: TGTGCCAGCAGCTTCTGGACTAGCGGAGAAGAGACCCAGTACTTC.

The V gene is TRBV27, the J gene TRBJ2-5, with D perhaps matching TRBD2 (5 bases). V gave up 6 bases and J gave up 2 bases, with 10 bases separating them. The CDR3 has 13 amino acids. Germline V gene lookup returns CDR1 MNHEY and CDR2 SMNVEV (reference sequence). The CDR3 sequence is CASSPTGQETQYF. In nucleotides, the CDR3 is TGTGCCAGCAGCCCGACGGGACAAGAGACCCAGTACTTC.

This clonotype was counted ten times or more. The chain uses TRBV5-1 and TRBJ2-3, with a possible D match to TRBD2 (6 bases). V was cut by 3 bases and J by 0 bases, with 14 bases left in between. The CDR3 is 16 residues long. The germline gives CDR1 SGHRS, CDR2 YFSETQ. Here the CDR3 DNA reads TGCGCCAGCAGCTCCGAAGGGGACTCTAGCACAGATACGCAGTATTTT. Its protein product is CASSSEGDSSTDTQYF.

This clonotype was detected a few times. The chain has TRBV20-1 and TRBJ2-5; D might be TRBD2 (6 bases). This CDR3 spans 13 amino acids. Germline V gives CDR1 DFQATT, CDR2 SNEGSKA (reference sequence). V dropped 3 bases and J dropped 1 base, with 9 bases sitting between them. The CDR3: CSAREGAQETQYF. In DNA, the CDR3 is TGCAGTGCTAGGGAGGGAGCCCAAGAGACCCAGTACTTC.